One and the same sample provided the 22 T cell receptor beta chains below, sequenced in a study of neurological immune-mediated disorders (dated by TCRdb to between 2019 and 2020). Library preparation employed 5' RACE. Instrument on record: Illumina HiSeq 2500. TCRdb's own reprocessing of the public reads used fastp at Q25 and MiXCR and kept productive beta chains. When rows share a CDR3 protein, they turn into one entry using the most common DNA and genes. The sample includes approximately 20,000 distinct CDR3 sequences, with around 15% observed a single time. 6.5% to 9.5% of the sample is held by the ten biggest clonotypes. Sequenced material: CD8+ T cells from blood. The receptors originated from a young woman with multiple sclerosis.

This clonotype was recorded at least ten times. The rearrangement links TRBV27 to TRBJ2-7; no reliable D call. CDR3 length: 13 residues. Per the germline V gene, CDR1 is MNHEY and CDR2 is SMNVEV (reference sequence). V dropped 4 bases and J dropped 6 bases, with 13 bases sitting between them. CDR3 sequence reads: CASSSSPGFEQYV. CDR3 DNA: TGTGCCAGCAGTTCATCCCCAGGTTTCGAGCAGTACGTC.

This clonotype was detected many times. The chain recombines TRBV20-1 with TRBJ2-3, with TRBD2 as a possible D gene (6 bases). Germline V lookup: CDR1 DFQATT, CDR2 SNEGSKA (reference sequence). Trimming pared 6 bases from V and 3 bases from J, leaving 16 bases between. The CDR3 sequence is 14 residues long. CDR3 in amino acids: CSAYLAMQTDTQYF. CDR3 in DNA: TGCAGTGCGTATCTAGCGATGCAGACAGATACGCAGTATTTT.

This clonotype was seen repeatedly, ten times or more. The V and J genes are TRBV6-2 or TRBV6-3 and TRBJ1-1; D perhaps matches TRBD1 (5 bases). Germline V lookup: CDR1 MNHEY, CDR2 SVGEGT. The CDR3 contains 13 residues. Trimming pared 7 bases from V and 4 bases from J, leaving 13 bases between. The DNA for the CDR3 is TGTGCCAGCATCTGGGGGGGTACCACTGAAGCTTTCTTT. This codes for CASIWGGTTEAFF.

This clonotype was seen ten or more times. This rearrangement joins TRBV4-3 to TRBJ2-1; TRBD1 is a possible D gene (5 bases). The CDR3 is 18 residues long. The germline V and J ends were trimmed by 0 bases and 3 bases, with 18 bases remaining between them. From germline, CDR1 is LGHNA and CDR2 YSLEER. The CDR3 region is CASSQDIRRAPVYNEQFF. CDR3 bases: TGCGCCAGCAGCCAAGATATCCGCAGGGCCCCCGTCTACAATGAGCAGTTCTTC.

This clonotype was seen many times. The chain recombines TRBV6-6 with TRBJ2-5, with D possibly being TRBD2 (5 bases). In germline, CDR1 is MNHNY, CDR2 SVGAGI (reference sequence). V lost 5 bases and J 7 bases, leaving 5 bases between the germline ends. The CDR3 extends over 10 amino acids. CDR3 DNA sequence: TGTGCCAGCAGTGCGGGGACCCAGTACTTC. Translation gives CASSAGTQYF.

Ten or more counts support this clonotype. V is TRBV5-4 and J is TRBJ1-1; 10 bases are a match to TRBD1. V lost 0 bases and J lost 6; bases outside the gene matches: 5. This CDR3 has 15 residues. Germline V lookup: CDR1 SGHNT, CDR2 YYREEE (reference sequence). CDR3 in DNA: TGTGCCAGCAGCTTGGTGGGACAGGGGAATTCTGAAGCTTTCTTT. This translates into CASSLVGQGNSEAFF.

The chain couples TRBV5-1 to TRBJ1-6, with 9 bases matching TRBD1. V dropped 4 bases and J dropped 2; count of bases not matched to a gene: 7. CDR3 size: 17 residues. The germline V gene encodes CDR1 SGHRS and CDR2 YFSETQ. CDR3 sequence: CASSRSGQGTYNSPLHF. CDR3 nucleotides: TGCGCCAGCAGCCGATCGGGACAGGGAACCTATAATTCACCCCTCCACTTT.

Sample share makes this clonotype medium-sized. CDR3 loop: CSVEVGAGPDGTGELFF. CDR3 bases: TGCAGCGTTGAAGTTGGGGCGGGTCCGGACGGCACCGGGGAGCTGTTTTTT. The chain carries TRBV29-1 and TRBJ2-2, with D perhaps being TRBD1 or TRBD2 (5 bases each). In germline, CDR1 is SQVTM, CDR2 ANQGSEA. CDR3 size: 17 residues. The V end was cut by 1 base, the J end by 4 bases, with 19 bases between.

This chain connects TRBV12-3 or TRBV12-4 to TRBJ1-1, with 10 bases identical to TRBD1. The CDR3 has 15 amino acids. Trimming cost V 5 bases and J 2 bases; bases outside gene matches: 5. The CDR3 protein is CASSNRDRGNTEAFF. CDR3 DNA sequence: TGTGCCAGCAGTAACCGGGACAGGGGCAACACTGAAGCTTTCTTT.

This clonotype was seen ten or more times. The chain uses TRBV6-2 or TRBV6-3 and TRBJ2-1; D is uncertain. Germline CDR1 is MNHEY and CDR2 is SVGEGT. V was shortened by 6 bases and J by 8 bases, with 8 bases between the two germline ends. The CDR3 spans 11 residues. CDR3 sequence: CASSRGYEQFF. CDR3 in DNA: TGTGCCAGCAGCCGAGGTTATGAGCAGTTCTTC.

This clonotype has ten or more counts. The chain couples TRBV12-3 or TRBV12-4 to TRBJ2-1; D is perhaps TRBD2 (6 bases). Trimming removed 6 bases at V and 9 bases at J, with 15 bases between. The CDR3 extends over 13 amino acids. The CDR3, as DNA: TGTGCCAGCAGCTCCCCCCGGGGGAGTGAGCAGTTCTTC. Protein: CASSSPRGSEQFF.

This clonotype was counted many times. CDR3: CASSDGVDGTDTQYF. The CDR3 region has the DNA TGTGCCAGCAGTGATGGGGTAGATGGCACAGATACGCAGTATTTT. The genes are TRBV6-1 and TRBJ2-3; no clear D. The CDR3 has 15 residues. Germline assignment: CDR1 MNHNS and CDR2 SASEGT. V was pared by 3 bases and J by 1 base, with 11 bases between.

The chain recombines TRBV10-3 with TRBJ1-1, with D possibly TRBD1 on 5 matching bases. The length of the CDR3 is 12 residues. The V end lost 10 bases, the J end lost 5 bases, and 14 bases lay between the germline ends. CDR1 is ENHRY and CDR2 is SYGVKD in the germline V gene. CDR3 sequence (DNA): TGTGCCACCCGGGGGGGATCAACTGAAGCTTTCTTT. Amino acids: CATRGGSTEAFF.

This clonotype was detected many times. This sequence joins TRBV27 and TRBJ1-1; no firm D call. The V gene's germline CDR1 is MNHEY and CDR2 SMNVEV (reference sequence). With 6 bases removed from V and 1 base from J, the gap between germline ends came to 6 bases. CDR3 length: 12 amino acids. The CDR3 region is CASSIGNTEAFF. CDR3 DNA sequence: TGTGCCAGCAGCATAGGGAACACTGAAGCTTTCTTT.

This clonotype was recorded many times. DNA of the CDR3: TGTGCCAGCAGTTATCGTACAGCGACCCACGAGCAGTACGTC. It is translated as CASSYRTATHEQYV. The rearrangement joins TRBV6-5 to TRBJ2-7; unclear D gene. The CDR3 sequence is 14 residues long. The germline gives CDR1 MNHEY, CDR2 SVGAGI. Trimming took off 3 bases at V and 5 bases at J, with 14 bases between the two ends.

This clonotype appeared many times. The genes are TRBV20-1 and TRBJ1-2; possible D gene TRBD1, 6 bases. This CDR3 spans 13 amino acids. Germline CDR1 reads DFQATT; CDR2 reads SNEGSKA (reference sequence). With 0 bases removed from V and 8 bases from J, the gap between germline ends came to 13 bases. CDR3 loop: CSARDAGDGGYTF. The CDR3 DNA sequence: TGCAGTGCTAGAGATGCAGGGGATGGCGGCTACACCTTC.

The chain combines TRBV10-2 with TRBJ1-2; TRBD1 might be the D (6 bases). This CDR3 region has 15 residues. V was cut by 0 bases and J by 4 bases, with 12 bases left in between. Germline lookup yields CDR1 WSHSY and CDR2 SAAADI. The CDR3 loop reads CASSESGRGSYGYTF. CDR3 in DNA: TGCGCCAGCAGTGAGTCAGGCAGGGGAAGCTATGGCTACACCTTC.

This chain links TRBV7-8 with TRBJ2-1; 9 bases match TRBD2. Germline lookup yields CDR1 SGHVS and CDR2 FQNEAQ. After removal of 5 bases from V and 7 bases from J, the junction contained 12 bases not matched to a gene. There are 16 residues in the CDR3. This CDR3 is CASSRGPSGVWNEQFF. The CDR3 DNA reads as TGTGCCAGCAGCCGTGGCCCTAGCGGGGTTTGGAATGAGCAGTTCTTC.

This clonotype was recorded many times. The chain links TRBV6-2 or TRBV6-3 to TRBJ2-1, with 8 bases lining up with TRBD2. Germline V gene data show CDR1 as MNHEY and CDR2 as SVGEGT. V trimming: 0 bases; J trimming: 4 bases; junction bases outside the gene matches: 17. This CDR3 is 20 amino acids long. Here the CDR3 DNA reads TGTGCCAGCAGTTACTCCCGAAGTCGGGGGGGGAGGAACTTTTACAATGAGCAGTTCTTC. Amino acids: CASSYSRSRGGRNFYNEQFF.

In this sample, this clonotype turned up many times. The CDR3: CASSYSKDGNTEAFF. In nucleotides, the CDR3 is TGTGCCAGCAGTTACTCTAAGGACGGTAACACTGAAGCTTTCTTT. This rearrangement joins TRBV6-5 to TRBJ1-1; the D is unclear. Germline values: CDR1 MNHEY, CDR2 SVGAGI. V lost 0 bases and J lost 2, with 10 bases in between. CDR3 size: 15 residues.

This sequence joins TRBV7-2 and TRBJ1-5, with 7 bases fitting TRBD1. Germline CDR1 SGHTA, CDR2 FQGNSA. The CDR3 sequence is 15 residues long. V gave up 2 bases and J gave up 5 bases; unmatched junction bases: 6. The CDR3, as DNA: TGTGCCAGCAGCTTAACCAGACAGGGACATCAGCCCCAGCATTTT. It is translated as CASSLTRQGHQPQHF.

This clonotype was recorded at least ten times. V and J are TRBV12-3 or TRBV12-4 and TRBJ1-2, with D possibly being TRBD1 (5 bases). This CDR3 contains 16 residues. V was pared by 3 bases and J by 7 bases, with 21 bases between. CDR3 coding DNA: TGTGCCAGCAGTTTTGGGTCCGGCCGGGGGGGGGGTGGCTACACCTTC. Its translation is CASSFGSGRGGGGYTF.